A selection of T cell receptor beta chains follows, all from one sample in a study of blood T cells in healthy people across ages. One entry per CDR3 protein, called by TCRdb with MiXCR from the 5' RACE reads. The sample holds around 690,000 distinct CDR3 sequences, 58% seen once. The sequenced material came from blood. These TCRs come from a man in his sixties in good health. Each CDR3 is given with its conserved first and last residue. D genes are given only for firm matches. Some rows have no size entry. The others give once, few or many, or a class for an expanded clone.

cdr3_aa | cdr3_nt | j_call | clone_size | v_call | d_call
CASSDVGAGGGETQYF | TGTGCCAGCAGTGATGTTGGGGCGGGCGGTGGAGAGACCCAGTACTTC | TRBJ2-5 | NA | TRBV2 | NA
CASRAADTQYF | TGTGCCAGCCGAGCAGCAGATACGCAGTATTTT | TRBJ2-3 | NA | TRBV28 | NA
CASSQDGAGGGKNIQYF | TGCGCCAGCAGCCAAGATGGTGCGGGGGGGGGCAAAAACATTCAGTACTTC | TRBJ2-4 | few | TRBV4-1 | TRBD2
CSARAGGPSSYEQYF | TGCAGTGCTAGGGCCGGGGGCCCCAGCTCCTACGAGCAGTACTTC | TRBJ2-7 | NA | TRBV20-1 | NA
CSVDGGGRHTDTQYF | TGCAGCGTTGATGGGGGGGGGCGGCACACAGATACGCAGTATTTT | TRBJ2-3 | NA | TRBV29-1 | NA
CASSFSTSDEQFF | TGTGCCAGCAGTTTCAGTACTAGCGATGAGCAGTTCTTC | TRBJ2-1 | NA | TRBV12-3/TRBV12-4 | TRBD2
CSVGETAQETQYF | TGCAGCGTTGGGGAGACAGCGCAAGAGACCCAGTACTTC | TRBJ2-5 | many | TRBV29-1 | NA
CASSPGTGNPEAFF | TGTGCCAGCAGCCCCGGGACAGGGAATCCTGAAGCTTTCTTT | TRBJ1-1 | few | TRBV7-6 | TRBD1
CASSPYLNNEQFF | TGCGCCAGCAGTCCATACTTAAACAATGAGCAGTTCTTC | TRBJ2-1 | NA | TRBV5-1 | NA
CSVDTSGVNEQYF | TGCAGCGTTGACACTAGCGGGGTAAATGAGCAGTACTTC | TRBJ2-7 | NA | TRBV29-1 | TRBD2
CASSPPDWVRYGYTF | TGTGCCAGCAGCCCCCCGGACTGGGTTCGGTATGGCTACACCTTC | TRBJ1-2 | NA | TRBV3-1 | NA
CASSARRILTDTQYF | TGTGCCAGCAGTGCCCGACGGATACTCACAGATACGCAGTATTTT | TRBJ2-3 | NA | TRBV27 | NA
CASSRGRGRDTQYF | TGCGCCAGCAGCCGGGGACGGGGGCGGGATACGCAGTATTTT | TRBJ2-3 | few | TRBV4-1 | NA
CASSTRHEETQYF | TGTGCCAGTAGTACCCGACACGAAGAGACCCAGTACTTC | TRBJ2-5 | NA | TRBV19 | NA
CASSYSRTSRETQYF | TGTGCCAGCAGTTACTCGAGGACTAGTCGGGAGACCCAGTACTTC | TRBJ2-5 | NA | TRBV6-5 | TRBD2
CASSLRGWADTQYF | TGCGCCAGCAGCTTGCGGGGTTGGGCAGATACGCAGTATTTT | TRBJ2-3 | NA | TRBV5-1 | NA
CASSEGGKLGETQYF | TGTGCCAGCAGTGAGGGGGGAAAACTCGGAGAGACCCAGTACTTC | TRBJ2-5 | NA | TRBV2 | NA
CASSLESGYSYEQYF | TGTGCCAGCAGCTTAGAGAGCGGCTACTCCTACGAGCAGTACTTC | TRBJ2-7 | NA | TRBV7-8 | NA
CSVEYGTNDEQFF | TGCAGCGTTGAGTACGGGACAAACGATGAGCAGTTCTTC | TRBJ2-1 | NA | TRBV29-1 | NA
CASSPTAFTDTQYF | TGTGCCAGCAGCCCGACAGCTTTCACAGATACGCAGTATTTT | TRBJ2-3 | few | TRBV5-6 | NA
CASSDGQGGKTQYF | TGTGCCAGCAGTGATGGTCAGGGGGGGAAGACCCAGTACTTC | TRBJ2-5 | many | TRBV6-1 | NA
CASSTEGSYNSPLHF | TGTGCCAGCAGCACGGAAGGCTCCTATAATTCACCCCTCCACTTT | TRBJ1-6 | NA | TRBV2 | NA
CSARDRGRGYQETQYF | TGCAGTGCGAGGGACAGGGGGCGCGGGTACCAAGAGACCCAGTACTTC | TRBJ2-5 | NA | TRBV20-1 | TRBD1
CASSTRLPSYEQYF | TGTGCCAGCAGCACTCGGCTCCCCTCCTACGAGCAGTACTTC | TRBJ2-7 | NA | TRBV7-2 | NA
CSVEDRGRDYGYTF | TGCAGCGTTGAAGACAGGGGGCGCGACTATGGCTACACCTTC | TRBJ1-2 | NA | TRBV29-1 | TRBD1
CSVVGQTLNIQYF | TGCAGCGTTGTTGGGCAGACCTTAAACATTCAGTACTTC | TRBJ2-4 | NA | TRBV29-1 | NA
CASSLANSNQPQHF | TGTGCCAGCAGCTTAGCGAACAGCAATCAGCCCCAGCATTTT | TRBJ1-5 | few | TRBV7-2 | NA
CASSAGEWTEAFF | TGTGCCAGCAGCGCCGGGGAATGGACTGAAGCTTTCTTT | TRBJ1-1 | NA | TRBV3-1 | NA
CASQGISDTQYF | TGTGCCAGCCAGGGGATTTCAGATACGCAGTATTTT | TRBJ2-3 | NA | TRBV2 | NA
CAISGGGGATDTQYF | TGTGCCATCAGTGGAGGCGGGGGGGCCACAGATACACAGTATTTT | TRBJ2-3 | once | TRBV10-3 | TRBD2
CASSPPGRANEKLFF | TGTGCCAGCAGCCCACCGGGACGGGCTAATGAAAAACTGTTTTTT | TRBJ1-4 | NA | TRBV7-2 | NA
CASNARAGRTEAFF | TGTGCCAGCAACGCCCGGGCAGGGCGGACTGAAGCTTTCTTT | TRBJ1-1 | NA | TRBV6-6 | NA